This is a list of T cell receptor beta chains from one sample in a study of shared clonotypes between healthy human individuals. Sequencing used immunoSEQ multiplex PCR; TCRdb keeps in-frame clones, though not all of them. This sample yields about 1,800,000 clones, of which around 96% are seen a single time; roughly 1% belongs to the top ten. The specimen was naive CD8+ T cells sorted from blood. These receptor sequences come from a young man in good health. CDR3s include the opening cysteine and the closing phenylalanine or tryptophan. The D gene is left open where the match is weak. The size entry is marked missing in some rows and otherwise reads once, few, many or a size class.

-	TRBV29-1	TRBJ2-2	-	TGCAGCGTTTTATGGGGCTCGAACACCGGGGAGCTGTTTTTT	CSVLWGSNTGELFF
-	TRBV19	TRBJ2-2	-	TGTGCCAGTAGTATAGTGGAAGGGAGTCCCGGGGAGCTGTTTTTT	CASSIVEGSPGELFF
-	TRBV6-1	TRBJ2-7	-	TGTGCCAGCAGTGAATATCCGGGGGATGCCTACGAGCAGTACTTC	CASSEYPGDAYEQYF
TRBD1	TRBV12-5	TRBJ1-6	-	TGTGCTAGTGGTTTGCGGGACAGGGGTTTTTCACCCCTCCACTTT	CASGLRDRGFSPLHF
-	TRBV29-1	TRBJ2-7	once	TGCAGCGTTGAAGAAGGGACTCAGAGCTCCTACGAGCAGTACTTC	CSVEEGTQSSYEQYF
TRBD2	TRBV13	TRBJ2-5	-	TGTGCCAGCAGCTACCTCCGTGGCGGGAGGGTGGGGGAGACCCAGTACTTC	CASSYLRGGRVGETQYF
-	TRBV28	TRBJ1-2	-	TGTGCCAGCAGTTTGAGGGGAGGGTCTTATGGCTACACCTTC	CASSLRGGSYGYTF
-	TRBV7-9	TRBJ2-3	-	TGTGCCAGCACCCTACTCGGGAGCTCTAGCACAGATACGCAGTATTTT	CASTLLGSSSTDTQYF
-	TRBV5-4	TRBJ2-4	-	TGTGCCAGCAGTTTTACAGGGGGAGGGAACATTCAGTACTTC	CASSFTGGGNIQYF
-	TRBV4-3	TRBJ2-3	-	TGCGCCAGCAGCCAAGGGGGATGGTCAGATACGCAGTATTTT	CASSQGGWSDTQYF
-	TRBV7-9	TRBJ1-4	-	TGTGCCAGCAGGGCGGCTAATGAAAAACTGTTTTTT	CASRAANEKLFF
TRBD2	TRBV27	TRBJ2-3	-	TGTGCCAGCAGTCCGCCCCGAGGAGCGGGAACAGATACGCAGTATTTT	CASSPPRGAGTDTQYF
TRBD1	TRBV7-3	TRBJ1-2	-	TGTGCCAGCAGCCCCGGGACAGGGCTCGATGGCTACACCTTC	CASSPGTGLDGYTF
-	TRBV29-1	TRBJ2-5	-	TGCAGCGTAGAGACACCAACCGGGGAGACCCAGTACTTC	CSVETPTGETQYF
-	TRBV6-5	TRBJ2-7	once	TGTGCCAGCAGTTACGCAGGAGGGTACGAGCAGTACTTC	CASSYAGGYEQYF
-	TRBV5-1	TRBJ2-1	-	TGCGCCAGCAGCTTTAACAGGGATCCCCCCTACAATGAGCAGTTCTTC	CASSFNRDPPYNEQFF
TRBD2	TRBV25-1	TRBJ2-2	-	TGTGCCAGCAGTGAGTGGGGACTAGCGGGAGATGCCGGGGAGCTGTTTTTT	CASSEWGLAGDAGELFF
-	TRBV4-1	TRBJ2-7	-	TGCGCCAGCAGCCAAGGAACCTTCTACGAGCAGTACTTC	CASSQGTFYEQYF
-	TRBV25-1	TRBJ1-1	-	TGTGCCAGCAGTGAGGCGACGGGCACTGAAGCTTTCTTT	CASSEATGTEAFF
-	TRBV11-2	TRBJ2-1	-	TGTGCCAGCAGCTTAGGGGGCCTCGAGCAGTTCTTC	CASSLGGLEQFF
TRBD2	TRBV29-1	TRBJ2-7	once	TGCAGCGTTGAACTATTAGCGGGATCCTACGAGCAGTACTTC	CSVELLAGSYEQYF
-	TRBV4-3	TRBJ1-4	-	TGCGCCAGCAGCCGCTTTGCGTTGGGCGAAAAACTGTTTTTT	CASSRFALGEKLFF
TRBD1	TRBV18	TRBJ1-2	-	TGTGCCAGCTCACCCGACCCGGGACAGGAGGGCTATGGCTACACCTTC	CASSPDPGQEGYGYTF
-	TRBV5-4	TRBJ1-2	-	TGTGCCAGCAGCTTTTTAGGGGAGCCCTATGGCTACACCTTC	CASSFLGEPYGYTF
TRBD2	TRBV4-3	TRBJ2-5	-	TGCGCCAGCAGCCACACACGTTTAGCGGGAGGGAACCCAGAGACCCAGTACTTC	CASSHTRLAGGNPETQYF
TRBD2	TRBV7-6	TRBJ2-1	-	TGTGCCAGCAGCTTAGCCCGCGGGAGGTCTGGGAATGAGCAGTTCTTC	CASSLARGRSGNEQFF
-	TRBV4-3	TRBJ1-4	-	TGCGCCAGCAGCCAAGATTGGAGGGGGGAGACGACTAATGAAAAACTGTTTTTT	CASSQDWRGETTNEKLFF
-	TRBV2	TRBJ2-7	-	TGTGCCAGCAGTGAGAACAGTGGCTCCTACGAGCAGTACTTC	CASSENSGSYEQYF
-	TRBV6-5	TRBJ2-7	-	TGTGCCAGCAGTTACGGTGGTAGCGACACCTACGAGCAGTACTTC	CASSYGGSDTYEQYF
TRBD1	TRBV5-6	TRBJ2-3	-	TGTGCCAGCAGCTTTTCGACAGGGTGGGCAGATACGCAGTATTTT	CASSFSTGWADTQYF
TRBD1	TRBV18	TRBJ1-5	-	TGTGCCAGCTCACCGACAGGGACGGATGGGCAGCCCCAGCATTTT	CASSPTGTDGQPQHF
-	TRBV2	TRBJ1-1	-	TGTGCCAGCAGTGAAGCTGAGGGGGGCACTGAAGCTTTCTTT	CASSEAEGGTEAFF
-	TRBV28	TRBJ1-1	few	TGTGCCAGCAGCCCATGGAGCACTGAAGCTTTCTTT	CASSPWSTEAFF
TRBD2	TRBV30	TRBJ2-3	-	TGTGCCTGGAGTCCTCTAGCGGGAGGGACAGATACGCAGTATTTT	CAWSPLAGGTDTQYF
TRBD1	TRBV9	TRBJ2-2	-	TGTGCCAGCAGCACCTACGGGACAGTTACCGGGGAGCTGTTTTTT	CASSTYGTVTGELFF
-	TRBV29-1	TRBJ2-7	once	TGCAGCGCCAACGATATAGACGAGCAGTACTTC	CSANDIDEQYF
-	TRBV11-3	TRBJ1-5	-	TGTGCCAGCAGCTTCGAGGGTAATAGCAATCAGCCCCAGCATTTT	CASSFEGNSNQPQHF
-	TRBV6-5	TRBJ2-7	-	TGTGCCAGCCGCGGTGGCCCGCGGGAGTACTTC	CASRGGPREYF
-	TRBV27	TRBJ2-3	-	TGTGCCAGCAGGGCAGGGGCTAGCACAGATACGCAGTATTTT	CASRAGASTDTQYF
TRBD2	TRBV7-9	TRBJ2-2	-	TGTGCCAGCAGACACCTGGGACTAGGTTCCACCGGGGAGCTGTTTTTT	CASRHLGLGSTGELFF
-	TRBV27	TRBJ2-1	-	TGTGCCAGCAGTACCTATGGCACAGCCAATGAGCAGTTCTTC	CASSTYGTANEQFF
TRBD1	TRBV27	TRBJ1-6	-	TGTGCCAGCAGTACTCACCGGGACAGGGATGCCTATAATTCACCCCTCCACTTT	CASSTHRDRDAYNSPLHF
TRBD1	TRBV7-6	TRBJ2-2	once	TGTGCCAGCAGCTTAGGGGACAGGGCCGGGGAGCTGTTTTTT	CASSLGDRAGELFF
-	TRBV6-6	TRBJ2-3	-	TGTGCCAGCAGACCCCTTCCCGGCACAGATACGCAGTATTTT	CASRPLPGTDTQYF
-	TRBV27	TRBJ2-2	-	TGTGCCAGCAGTTTATCTCCGGGGGCGAACACCGGGGAGCTGTTTTTT	CASSLSPGANTGELFF
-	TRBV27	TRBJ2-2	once	TGTGCCAGCAGTTGGCTTGGGCCACAGAACACCGGGGAGCTGTTTTTT	CASSWLGPQNTGELFF
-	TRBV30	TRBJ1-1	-	TGTGCCTGGAGTGTGGCAGGTGATACTGAAGCTTTCTTT	CAWSVAGDTEAFF
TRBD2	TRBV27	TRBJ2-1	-	TGTGCCAGCAGTTTATTAGGGACTAGCGGGAGGAATGAGCAGTTCTTC	CASSLLGTSGRNEQFF